The clone carrying this T cell receptor (beta chain) has just one count. Its antigen is still unknown. A much larger clone lies one base from this, so it may be a read error. General study findings and limits: In terms of TCR gene usage, tumor memory CD4+ T cells clustered together with blood and lymph node memory CD4+ cells, as well as with lymph node naive CD4+ cells. Tumor-infiltrating Treg TCR alpha and beta sequences overlapped most with tumor naive CD4+ T cells, then blood naive.

Full-length variable regions came from constant-region reverse primers plus semi-nested Nested Universal Primer A PCR. Each CDR3 protein is one row after TCRdb ran MiXCR on the 5' RACE reads. Among roughly 57,000 distinct CDR3 sequences listed, 20% to 25% were seen once. Tregs were sorted as CD4+CD25+CD127-/low cells. J gave up 3 bases and V 6 bases, and 7 bases lay outside the gene matches. CDR3 length: 16 residues. In germline, CDR1 is MNHNS, CDR2 SASEGT. The sample taken for sequencing was tumor-infiltrating Tregs sorted from the breast tumor. This sequence joins TRBV6-1 and TRBJ2-1, with 11 positions matching TRBD2. This receptor was obtained from a female donor with breast cancer. CDR3 sequence: CASRGPGLAVYNEQFF. DNA for the CDR3: TGTGCCAGCAGAGGCCCGGGACTAGCGGTCTACAATGAGCAGTTCTTC.